A single sample is the source of the 12 T cell receptor beta chains below, sequenced in a study of blood T cell repertoires in COVID-19. Measured with immunoSEQ multiplex PCR; TCRdb has only the in-frame clones, and not every one. The table includes fewer than 250,000 clones, less than 85% detected once. Sequenced material: PBMCs or T cells enriched from blood (not recorded which). The receptors originated from a man aged 60 to 69 who had recovered from COVID-19.

The genes are TRBV19 and TRBJ1-1; 7 positions agree with TRBD1. Germline lookup yields CDR1 LNHDA and CDR2 SQIVND (reference sequence). The CDR3 consists of 14 residues. The V segment lost 5 bases and the J segment 1 base; nucleotides outside the gene matches: 4. The CDR3 here is CASSLRGKNTEAFF. The CDR3 DNA follows: TGTGCCAGTAGTCTCAGGGGGAAGAACACTGAAGCTTTCTTT.

This sequence joins TRBV10-3 and TRBJ2-7; 10 nucleotides align to TRBD1. CDR3 length: 14 residues. In germline, CDR1 is ENHRY, CDR2 SYGVKD. V lost 3 bases, J lost 6 bases, and 5 bases stayed unmatched. The CDR3, as DNA: TGTGCCATCAGTGATGACAGGGGGCCTCTCGAGCAGTACTTC. It yields the protein CAISDDRGPLEQYF.

This chain joins TRBV11-3 and TRBJ1-1, with D perhaps matching TRBD1 (5 bases). Per germline, CDR1 SGHNT and CDR2 YENEEA. The CDR3 consists of 14 residues. Trimming left V 1 base short and J 2 bases short, with 8 bases between. CDR3 sequence reads: CASSLAQGNTEAFF. CDR3 DNA sequence: TGTGCCAGCAGCTTAGCGCAGGGTAACACTGAAGCTTTCTTT.

The chain recombines TRBV10-1 with TRBJ1-1, with D unresolved. This CDR3 spans 13 amino acids. Deletions cut 0 bases from V and 5 bases from J, with 7 bases between. Germline loops: CDR1 WNHNN, CDR2 SYGVQD (reference sequence). CDR3 loop: CASSESEGTEAFF. CDR3 coding DNA: TGCGCCAGCAGTGAGTCGGAGGGAACTGAAGCTTTCTTT.

The CDR3 is CASSVDGGRNSPLHF. The CDR3 region has the DNA TGTGCCAGCAGCGTAGATGGAGGGCGGAATTCACCCCTCCACTTT. This chain uses TRBV9 with TRBJ1-6, with D hard to call. V lost 0 bases and J 7 bases, leaving 11 bases between the germline ends. The CDR3 runs to 15 residues. Germline V lookup: CDR1 SGDLS, CDR2 YYNGEE. Complete variable domain (other parts from reference TRBV9 and TRBJ1-6): DSGVTQTPKHLITATGQRVTLRCSPRSGDLSVYWYQQSLDQGLQFLIQYYNGEERAKGNILERFSAQQFPDLHSELNLSSLELGDSALYFCASSVDGGRNSPLHFGNGTRLTVT.

The chain joins TRBV5-1 to TRBJ1-2; D may be TRBD1 (5 bases). Germline assignment: CDR1 SGHRS and CDR2 YFSETQ. Trimming removed 2 bases from V and 3 bases from J, with 11 bases in between. This CDR3 spans 14 amino acids. The CDR3 region is CASSLRGIDYGYTF. The CDR3 coding sequence is TGCGCCAGCAGCTTAAGGGGAATAGACTATGGCTACACCTTC.

V usage is TRBV2 and J usage is TRBJ2-1; possible D gene TRBD1, 6 bases. The V gene lost 0 bases and the J gene lost 6 bases, with 21 bases spanning the gap. Germline V gene data show CDR1 as SNHLY and CDR2 as FYNNEI. CDR3 size: 18 residues. This CDR3 reads CASSEALGRGVYGNEQFF. DNA for the CDR3: TGTGCCAGCAGTGAAGCGCTGGGCAGGGGAGTTTACGGCAATGAGCAGTTCTTC.

The V gene is TRBV11-3, the J gene TRBJ1-5; D gene ambiguous. V lost 1 base and J lost 3, with 4 bases in between. Germline V CDR1 and CDR2: SGHNT, YENEEA. The CDR3 contains 13 residues. The CDR3 sequence is CASSLGPNQPQHF. The CDR3 nucleotides read TGTGCCAGCAGCTTAGGGCCCAATCAGCCCCAGCATTTT.

This clone appeared a single time. The chain's CDR3 is CASSPDRVPYGYTF. The CDR3 bases are TGTGCCAGCAGCCCGGACAGGGTTCCCTATGGCTACACCTTC. The rearrangement joins TRBV3-1 (or the pseudogene TRBV3-2) to TRBJ1-2; 8 bases align to TRBD1. The V gene end was trimmed by 4 bases and the J gene end by 4 bases; junction bases not matched to a gene: 5. The germline CDR1 and CDR2 sequences are LGHDT and YNNKEL (reference sequence). This CDR3 spans 14 amino acids.

The chain is built from TRBV7-2 and TRBJ1-1, with 9 bases fitting TRBD1. The CDR3 extends over 13 amino acids. Germline values: CDR1 SGHTA, CDR2 FQGNSA. The V and J ends lost 4 bases and 4 bases, in that order; junction bases with no gene match: 1. CDR3 region: CASSSGQGTEAFF. DNA of the CDR3: TGTGCCAGCAGCTCGGGACAGGGCACTGAAGCTTTCTTT.

This clone has only a few counts. The chain combines TRBV11-2 with TRBJ1-1, with D hard to call. This CDR3 contains 14 residues. V dropped 3 bases and J dropped 0 bases, with 8 bases sitting between them. CDR1 is SGHAT, CDR2 FQNNGV, per germline. CDR3 bases: TGTGCCAGCAGCTTCCCCGGGGTGAACACTGAAGCTTTCTTT. This gives the protein CASSFPGVNTEAFF.

The V gene is TRBV5-5, the J gene TRBJ1-5; D gene unclear. Germline assignment: CDR1 SGHKS and CDR2 YYEKEE (reference sequence). This CDR3 contains 15 residues. With 0 bases removed from V and 5 bases from J, the gap between germline ends came to 12 bases. The CDR3 here is CASSLDSTPYQPQHF. The DNA for the CDR3 is TGTGCCAGCAGCTTGGACTCGACACCCTATCAGCCCCAGCATTTT.